The present T cell receptor beta chain was sequenced within a study of tissue T cells after allogeneic stem cell transplantation. Points from the study as a whole: Within patients, tissue anatomy strongly shaped TCR repertoire composition.

Sequencing used immunoSEQ multiplex PCR; TCRdb keeps in-frame clones, though not all of them. This table holds approximately 4,000 clones, roughly 74% found once. Concerning this clone itself: Its antigen is not identified.

Looked up from germline, CDR1 is SEHNR and CDR2 is FQNEAQ (reference sequence). The CDR3 length is 17 residues. Trimming took 7 bases from V and 4 from J; bases not matched to a gene: 15. The sequence was obtained from a woman aged 18-49 years with breast cancer. Here the sequenced sample was left colon tissue, taken at autopsy. The chain combines TRBV7-9 with TRBJ1-1, with TRBD1 matching 10 bases. The CDR3 sequence is CASTPGTGVLGSTEAFF. For the CDR3, the DNA is TGTGCCAGCACCCCTGGGACAGGGGTCTTAGGGAGCACTGAAGCTTTCTTT.